This T cell receptor beta chain was recovered during a study of shared clonotypes between healthy human individuals. Germline V gene lookup returns CDR1 SGHDT and CDR2 YYEEEE. The CDR3 runs to 16 residues. V was clipped by 2 bases and J by 6 bases, with 17 bases between them. The protocol was immunoSEQ multiplex PCR, while the TCRdb copy is restricted to in-frame clones and leaves out a portion. This sample has 2.3 million or so clones, with approximately 93% found just once. This chain links TRBV5-6 with TRBJ2-2; a possible D gene is TRBD2 (5 bases). This sequence was found in a man younger than 35 in good health. Some clones in this sample may be carry-over from other donors' samples. The sequenced material came from naive CD4+ T cells from PBMCs. Subset specified: CD45RA+ positively selected. CDR3 region: CASSFPRRVRSGELFF. The CDR3, as DNA: TGTGCCAGCAGCTTTCCCCGGCGGGTCAGGTCCGGGGAGCTGTTTTTT.